Each of the 30 T cell receptor beta chains below was sequenced from the same sample in a study of shared clonotypes between healthy human individuals. Some clones are missing from TCRdb's copy, which holds only in-frame ones; the method was immunoSEQ multiplex PCR. The sample records 190,000 or so clones, about 68% being singletons. Sample: memory CD4+ T cells sorted from blood. The sample's subset: CD45RA-negative fraction. The receptors shown here come from a man aged 25 to 40 in good health.

The table lists this clone with a few counts. CDR3 nucleotides: TGTGCCGGGGGGAGAACTAATGAAAAACTGTTTTTT. Translation gives CAGGRTNEKLFF. V usage is TRBV7-8 and J usage is TRBJ1-4, with D maybe TRBD1 (5 bases). CDR1 and CDR2 from the germline V gene are SGHVS and FQNEAQ. V was clipped by 11 bases and J by 1 base, with 8 bases between them. The length of the CDR3 is 12 residues.

This sequence joins TRBV5-1 and TRBJ1-3; D is perhaps TRBD1 (5 bases). Trimming took 2 bases from V and 3 from J, leaving 9 bases between them. Germline V gene data show CDR1 as SGHRS and CDR2 as YFSETQ. The CDR3 consists of 14 residues. The CDR3 region is CASSFSGNGNTIYF. CDR3 coding DNA: TGCGCCAGCAGCTTTTCAGGGAATGGAAACACCATATATTTT. The whole variable domain, remainder taken from reference TRBV5-1 and TRBJ1-3, is KAGVTQTPRYLIKTRGQQVTLSCSPISGHRSVSWYQQTPGQGLQFLFEYFSETQRNKGNFPGRFSGRQFSNSRSEMNVSTLELGDSALYLCASSFSGNGNTIYFGEGSWLTVV.

The table lists this clone with a count of one. The gene calls are TRBV10-3 and TRBJ1-2, with 8 positions matching TRBD1. V lost 4 bases and J lost 6; bases outside the gene matches: 4. Germline CDR1 and CDR2: ENHRY and SYGVKD. The CDR3 runs to 13 residues. In DNA form, the CDR3 reads TGTGCCATCAGTGGGGGACAGGCGGATGGCTACACCTTC. It translates to CAISGGQADGYTF.

The chain uses TRBV18 and TRBJ2-5; D not certain. V was shortened by 3 bases and J by 2 bases, with 7 bases between the two germline ends. Germline V CDR1 and CDR2: KGHSH, LQKENI. This CDR3 region has 13 residues. The CDR3: CASSPTLQETQYF. The CDR3 nucleotides read TGTGCCAGCTCACCCACCTTACAAGAGACCCAGTACTTC. Together with reference TRBV18 and TRBJ2-5, the CDR3 gives the full variable domain: NAGVMQNPRHLVRRRGQEARLRCSPMKGHSHVYWYRQLPEEGLKFMVYLQKENIIDESGMPKERFSAEFPKEGPSILRIQQVVRGDSAAYFCASSPTLQETQYFGPGTRLLVL.

This clone was found many times. This rearrangement joins TRBV2 to TRBJ1-2; 7 bases align to TRBD1. Unmatched junction bases numbered 4, after V lost 7 bases and J lost 2 bases. The germline V gene has CDR1 SNHLY and CDR2 FYNNEI. This CDR3 has 13 residues. This CDR3 is CASTRDSNYGYTF. In DNA form, the CDR3 reads TGTGCCAGCACCAGGGACAGCAACTATGGCTACACCTTC.

This chain connects TRBV5-4 to TRBJ2-3; D is perhaps TRBD2 (6 bases). V dropped 4 bases and J dropped 2 bases, with 17 bases sitting between them. The germline V gene encodes CDR1 SGHNT and CDR2 YYREEE (reference sequence). This CDR3 contains 16 residues. For the CDR3, the DNA is TGTGCCAGCAGCGTAAGACTAGACCGGAACACAGATACGCAGTATTTT. It specifies CASSVRLDRNTDTQYF.

In this sample, this clone turned up once. The chain combines TRBV7-9 with TRBJ2-5, with TRBD2 identical over 13 bases. Trimming took 1 base from V and 2 from J; bases not matched to a gene: 4. The CDR3 spans 17 residues. Germline loops: CDR1 SEHNR, CDR2 FQNEAQ (reference sequence). The CDR3 protein is CASSLGGTSGIQETQYF. The CDR3 DNA sequence: TGTGCCAGCAGCTTAGGTGGGACTAGCGGGATTCAAGAGACCCAGTACTTC.

The chain uses TRBV5-1 and TRBJ2-1, with 16 bases that match TRBD2. This CDR3 is built from 17 residues. Germline CDR1 reads SGHRS; CDR2 reads YFSETQ. V shed 1 base and J 8 bases; nucleotides not matched to a gene: 6. The CDR3 DNA sequence: TGCGCCAGCAGCTTGACTGTGGGACTAGCGGGAGGGGATGAGCAGTTCTTC. Translating it yields CASSLTVGLAGGDEQFF.

The V call is TRBV7-8, the J call TRBJ2-3; 11 nucleotides match TRBD2. Germline-derived CDR1 and CDR2 are SGHVS and FQNEAQ. This CDR3 spans 15 amino acids. V lost 6 bases and J lost 6; bases outside the gene matches: 8. For the CDR3, the DNA is TGTGCCAGCAGTTCGCTAGCGGGGGGTTCCGATACGCAGTATTTT. It yields the protein CASSSLAGGSDTQYF.

This clone was detected only once. The chain uses TRBV9 and TRBJ2-2; 14 bases match TRBD2. The junction had 10 bases not matched to a gene; V was cut back by 4 bases and J by 5 bases. The CDR3 runs 18 residues. Germline values: CDR1 SGDLS, CDR2 YYNGEE. The CDR3 is CASSPGTSGRPGTGELFF. The CDR3 DNA sequence: TGTGCCAGCAGCCCCGGGACTAGCGGGAGACCCGGGACCGGGGAGCTGTTTTTT.

In its sample, this clone was seen a few times. J is TRBJ1-1 and V is TRBV7-2; 7 nucleotides line up with TRBD1. Germline CDR1 reads SGHTA; CDR2 reads FQGNSA. This CDR3 is built from 12 residues. J lost 13 bases, V lost 4 bases, and 9 bases had no gene match. The CDR3 loop is CASSSDRVGRFF. The CDR3 DNA is TGTGCCAGCAGCTCTGACAGGGTCGGGCGTTTCTTT.

The chain carries TRBV27 and TRBJ2-2; 12 bases match TRBD2. V lost 7 bases, J lost 6 bases, and 21 bases stayed unmatched. CDR3 size: 20 residues. Germline lookup yields CDR1 MNHEY and CDR2 SMNVEV (reference sequence). The CDR3 sequence is CASKDLATSGRTSFSGELFF. CDR3 bases: TGTGCCAGCAAGGACCTCGCCACTAGCGGGAGGACTAGCTTTTCCGGGGAGCTGTTTTTT.

The chain links TRBV5-1 to TRBJ1-1, with D unclear. Trimming took off 4 bases at V and 0 bases at J, with 13 bases between the two ends. The germline V gene encodes CDR1 SGHRS and CDR2 YFSETQ. The CDR3 is made up of 15 amino acids. The CDR3 DNA sequence: TGCGCCAGCAGCCCGACACCTCAAATGAACACTGAAGCTTTCTTT. Translated: CASSPTPQMNTEAFF.

The V and J genes are TRBV5-4 and TRBJ1-3; TRBD1 aligns across 7 bases. The CDR3 consists of 14 residues. In germline, CDR1 is SGHNT, CDR2 YYREEE (reference sequence). V lost 4 bases and J lost 4; bases outside the gene matches: 5. The CDR3 DNA sequence: TGTGCCAGCAGCGGCGACAGGGCAGGAAACACCATATATTTT. This codes for CASSGDRAGNTIYF. The full variable domain, its missing parts supplied by reference TRBV5-4 and TRBJ1-3, is ETGVTQSPTHLIKTRGQQVTLRCSSQSGHNTVSWYQQALGQGPQFIFQYYREEENGRGNFPPRFSGLQFPNYSSELNVNALELDDSALYLCASSGDRAGNTIYFGEGSWLTVV.

This chain uses TRBV5-5 with TRBJ2-4; TRBD1 matches at 7 bases. In germline, CDR1 is SGHKS, CDR2 YYEKEE (reference sequence). The CDR3 spans 14 residues. V lost 2 bases, J lost 7 bases, and 6 bases stayed unmatched. CDR3 amino acids: CASSLGTEGNIQYF. The CDR3 region has the DNA TGTGCCAGCAGCTTAGGGACAGAGGGGAACATTCAGTACTTC.

This clone has a handful of counts. V is TRBV27 and J is TRBJ2-5; no clear D. This CDR3 comprises 14 residues. The germline CDR1 and CDR2 sequences are MNHEY and SMNVEV (reference sequence). V was pared by 2 bases and J by 0 bases, with 7 bases between. CDR3 residues: CASSLHRYQETQYF. Written as DNA, the CDR3 is TGTGCCAGCAGTTTACACCGTTACCAAGAGACCCAGTACTTC.

This chain joins TRBV5-4 and TRBJ2-2; D is ambiguous. The V gene's germline CDR1 is SGHNT and CDR2 YYREEE (reference sequence). CDR3 length: 13 amino acids. The ends were cut back, 0 bases at V and 5 bases at J, with 5 bases in the middle. The CDR3 is CASSLAETGELFF. Written as DNA, the CDR3 is TGTGCCAGCAGCTTGGCGGAAACCGGGGAGCTGTTTTTT.

This clone was counted a few times. The gene calls are TRBV5-1 and TRBJ2-7; 10 bases line up with TRBD1. The J segment lost 4 bases and the V segment lost 4 bases, leaving 5 bases of the junction unmatched. There are 14 residues in the CDR3. Germline V gene lookup returns CDR1 SGHRS and CDR2 YFSETQ. The CDR3 loop reads CASSPTGGGYEQYF. Here the CDR3 DNA reads TGCGCCAGCAGCCCGACAGGGGGCGGGTACGAGCAGTACTTC.

This clone was counted between two and nine times. V gene TRBV11-2 combines with J gene TRBJ2-5; TRBD2 is a possible D gene (5 bases). The V end was cut by 0 bases, the J end by 2 bases, with 10 bases between. Germline V gene data show CDR1 as SGHAT and CDR2 as FQNNGV. This CDR3 has 15 amino acids. The CDR3 nucleotides are TGTGCCAGCAGCTTAGAGTCATCGGGGCAAGAGACCCAGTACTTC. The encoded protein is CASSLESSGQETQYF. Filled out from reference TRBV11-2 and TRBJ2-5, the complete variable domain reads EAGVAQSPRYKIIEKRQSVAFWCNPISGHATLYWYQQILGQGPKLLIQFQNNGVVDDSQLPKDRFSAERLKGVDSTLKIQPAKLEDSAVYLCASSLESSGQETQYFGPGTRLLVL.

V gene TRBV7-8 combines with J gene TRBJ2-1, with D maybe TRBD2 (6 bases). The germline gives CDR1 SGHVS, CDR2 FQNEAQ. CDR3 length: 15 amino acids. The germline V and J ends were trimmed by 5 bases and 2 bases, with 13 bases remaining between them. The CDR3 DNA is TGTGCCAGCAGCCCAAGGGGACTTGCCTACAATGAGCAGTTCTTC. This gives the protein CASSPRGLAYNEQFF.

The rearrangement joins TRBV6-1 to TRBJ2-7; no reliable D call. Germline CDR1 is MNHNS and CDR2 is SASEGT. Trimming shortened V by 2 bases and J by 3 bases, and 8 bases separated the two germline ends. The CDR3 loop spans 13 amino acids. CDR3 DNA: TGTGCCAGCAGTGAACAGTCGAACTACGAGCAGTACTTC. Translated, it gives CASSEQSNYEQYF.

This clone has only a few counts. The V and J genes are TRBV15 and TRBJ2-4, with 9 nucleotides matching TRBD1. CDR1 and CDR2 from the germline V gene are LNHNV and YYDKDF (reference sequence). Trimming took 3 bases from V and 15 from J; bases not matched to a gene: 12. This CDR3 has 14 residues. The chain's CDR3 is CATSSRRTGDPRYF. The CDR3, as DNA: TGTGCCACCAGCAGTCGTCGGACAGGGGATCCACGGTACTTC.

A word on this clone: Distinct nucleotide sequences in the sample also encode this CDR3. This chain links TRBV9 with TRBJ2-7; D perhaps matches TRBD1 (6 bases). The V end was cut by 0 bases, the J end by 3 bases, with 10 bases between. Germline V gene sequence: CDR1 SGDLS, CDR2 YYNGEE. The CDR3 is made up of 14 amino acids. For the CDR3, the DNA is TGTGCCAGCAGCGTAGCGGGACAAGGCTACGAGCAGTACTTC. This translates into CASSVAGQGYEQYF.

The CDR3 DNA reads as TGTGCCAGCAGCGGTAGCGGGAGGACGGAGACCCAGTACTTC. Protein sequence: CASSGSGRTETQYF. This chain uses TRBV7-9 with TRBJ2-5; 10 nucleotides agree with TRBD2. The CDR3 sequence is 14 residues long. The trim removed 5 bases at V and 5 bases at J, leaving 5 bases unmatched. Per the germline V gene, CDR1 is SEHNR and CDR2 is FQNEAQ (reference sequence).

This rearrangement joins TRBV18 to TRBJ2-5, with no clear D. CDR3 length equals 15 residues. Germline CDR1 is KGHSH and CDR2 is LQKENI. Trimming stripped 2 bases from V and 0 bases from J, with 10 bases between. The CDR3 DNA follows: TGTGCCAGCTCACCATTTGCGCAGGACCAAGAGACCCAGTACTTC. It is translated as CASSPFAQDQETQYF.

The chain has TRBV2 and TRBJ2-2, with 8 bases identical to TRBD1. The J segment lost 0 bases and the V segment lost 6 bases, leaving 3 bases of the junction unmatched. Germline V gene data show CDR1 as SNHLY and CDR2 as FYNNEI. The CDR3 totals 15 residues. The CDR3 DNA reads TGTGCCAGCAGCCAACAGGGGGCGAACACCGGGGAGCTGTTTTTT. It translates to CASSQQGANTGELFF.

In this sample, this clone turned up a few times. The V gene is TRBV7-9, the J gene TRBJ2-7; D possibly corresponds to TRBD1 (6 bases). Germline V gene data show CDR1 as SEHNR and CDR2 as FQNEAQ (reference sequence). V was trimmed by 5 bases and J by 4 bases, leaving 9 bases between them. This CDR3 contains 12 residues. The CDR3 region is CASSVGQYEQYF. CDR3 coding DNA: TGTGCCAGCAGCGTGGGACAATACGAGCAGTACTTC.

This clone has a single count. This rearrangement joins TRBV6-5 to TRBJ2-1; D possibly uses TRBD1 or TRBD2 (6 bases each). There are 15 residues in the CDR3. Trimming left V 7 bases short and J 0 bases short, with 13 bases between. CDR1 is MNHEY and CDR2 is SVGAGI in the germline V gene. CDR3 in amino acids: CASIPGASSYNEQFF. CDR3 DNA: TGTGCCAGCATCCCGGGGGCCAGCTCCTACAATGAGCAGTTCTTC.

The chain links TRBV29-1 to TRBJ2-5, with a weak D call TRBD1 (6 bases). V dropped 4 bases and J dropped 6 bases, with 12 bases sitting between them. The CDR3 is 12 residues long. Germline-derived CDR1 and CDR2 are SQVTM and ANQGSEA. CDR3 sequence reads: CSVVPGEKTQYF. CDR3 nucleotides: TGCAGCGTTGTGCCAGGGGAGAAGACCCAGTACTTC.

The V call is TRBV5-5, the J call TRBJ2-3; D is undetermined. The CDR3 runs 11 residues. Germline V gene data show CDR1 as SGHKS and CDR2 as YYEKEE (reference sequence). V was pared by 7 bases and J by 6 bases, with 9 bases between. This chain's CDR3 is CASLREDTQYF. CDR3 DNA: TGTGCCAGCTTACGAGAGGATACGCAGTATTTT.